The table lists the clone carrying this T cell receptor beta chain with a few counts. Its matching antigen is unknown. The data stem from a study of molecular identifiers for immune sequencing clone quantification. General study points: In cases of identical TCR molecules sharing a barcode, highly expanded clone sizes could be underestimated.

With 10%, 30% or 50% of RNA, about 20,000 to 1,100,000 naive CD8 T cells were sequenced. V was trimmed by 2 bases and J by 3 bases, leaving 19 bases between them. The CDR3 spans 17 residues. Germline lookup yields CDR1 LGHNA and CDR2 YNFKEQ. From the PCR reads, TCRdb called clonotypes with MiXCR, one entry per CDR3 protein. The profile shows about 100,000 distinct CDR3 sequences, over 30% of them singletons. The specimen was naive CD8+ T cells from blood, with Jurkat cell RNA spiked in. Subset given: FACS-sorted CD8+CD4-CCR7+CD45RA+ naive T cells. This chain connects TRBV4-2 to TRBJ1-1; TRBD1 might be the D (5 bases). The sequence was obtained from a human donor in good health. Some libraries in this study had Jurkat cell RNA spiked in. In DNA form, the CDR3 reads TGTGCCAGCAGCCAATTTCCCCCGACCGACAGAGACACTGAAGCTTTCTTT. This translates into CASSQFPPTDRDTEAFF.